This entry lists 18 T cell receptor beta chains sequenced from one sample in a study of patients and donors after allogeneic stem cell transplantation. TCRdb re-called the RT-PCR reads with MiXCR, one entry per CDR3 protein. Of about a million distinct CDR3 sequences in the sample, more than 15% are singletons; the top ten hold 5% to 6.5%. Sequencing used blood, either unsorted or a sorted T cell fraction (not recorded which). The receptor source for this set is a human donor who was either an allogeneic HSCT recipient or a stem cell or donor lymphocyte infusion donor (not recorded which). It is not recorded whose cells these are; they may come from a transplant donor.

The CDR3 here is CASSQESFGEQFF. Written as DNA, the CDR3 is TGTGCCAGCAGCCAAGAAAGTTTCGGGGAGCAGTTCTTC. This rearrangement joins TRBV14 to TRBJ2-1; the D is unclear. Germline V gene data show CDR1 as SGHDN and CDR2 as FVKESK. The CDR3 contains 13 residues. The germline V and J ends were trimmed by 0 bases and 10 bases, with 10 bases remaining between them.

This chain uses TRBV5-5 with TRBJ1-2, with 9 positions matching TRBD1. V shed 1 base and J 8 bases; nucleotides not matched to a gene: 3. CDR1 is SGHKS, CDR2 YYEKEE, per germline (reference sequence). This CDR3 has 13 residues. The CDR3 DNA reads TGTGCCAGCAGCTTGAGGACAGGGGTCGGCTACACCTTC. This gives the protein CASSLRTGVGYTF. Looking up the rest from reference TRBV5-5 and TRBJ1-2 gives the full variable domain: DAGVTQSPTHLIKTRGQQVTLRCSPISGHKSVSWYQQVLGQGPQFIFQYYEKEERGRGNFPDRFSARQFPNYSSELNVNALLLGDSALYLCASSLRTGVGYTFGSGTRLTVV.

This clonotype came up a few times. This rearrangement joins TRBV9 to TRBJ2-1, with D unclear. The CDR3 spans 14 residues. Germline V gives CDR1 SGDLS, CDR2 YYNGEE. With 2 bases removed from V and 10 bases from J, the gap between germline ends came to 16 bases. The CDR3, as DNA: TGTGCCAGCAGCGTTTTTGTTGAAAATGGGGAGCAGTTCTTC. The encoded protein is CASSVFVENGEQFF.

The chain couples TRBV5-4 to TRBJ2-3; 7 bases fit TRBD2. V was clipped by 0 bases and J by 9 bases; unmatched bases: 4. Germline CDR1 and CDR2: SGHNT and YYREEE (reference sequence). The CDR3 runs 13 residues. CDR3 nucleotide sequence: TGTGCCAGCAGCTTGGGGGGGACTACCACGCAGTATTTT. Translation gives CASSLGGTTTQYF.

This clonotype was picked up a small number of times. The V gene is TRBV5-6, the J gene TRBJ2-7; tentative D call: TRBD1 (7 bases). This CDR3 has 16 amino acids. V lost 0 bases, J lost 1 base, and 14 bases lay in between. Germline loops: CDR1 SGHDT, CDR2 YYEEEE. CDR3 sequence (DNA): TGTGCCAGCAGCTTGGGGGGCAGGGGGACTTCCTACGAGCAGTACTTC. It is translated as CASSLGGRGTSYEQYF.

The V and J genes are TRBV4-1 and TRBJ2-7; 8 positions match TRBD2. J gave up 8 bases and V 4 bases, and 10 bases lay outside the gene matches. CDR1 is MGHRA, CDR2 YSYEKL, per germline. The CDR3 consists of 14 residues. The CDR3 here is CASSLGTRGDQQYF. The CDR3 DNA sequence: TGCGCCAGCAGCCTCGGGACTAGGGGGGACCAGCAGTACTTC.

The chain joins TRBV6-2 or TRBV6-3 to TRBJ2-6; D unclear. CDR1 is MNHEY and CDR2 is SVGEGT in the germline V gene. The V gene lost 0 bases and the J gene lost 0 bases, with 9 bases spanning the gap. The CDR3 has 17 residues. CDR3: CASSYSRRTSGANVLTF. The CDR3 bases are TGTGCCAGCAGTTACTCGCGGCGGACCTCTGGGGCCAACGTCCTGACTTTC.

The table lists this clonotype with many counts. The chain uses TRBV20-1 and TRBJ1-1; D is unresolved. CDR3 size: 13 residues. Deletions cut 4 bases from V and 1 base from J, with 10 bases between. Germline V gene data show CDR1 as DFQATT and CDR2 as SNEGSKA (reference sequence). The chain's CDR3 is CSATRPRNTEAFF. The CDR3 DNA follows: TGCAGTGCTACCAGACCGAGGAACACTGAAGCTTTCTTT.

The chain recombines TRBV5-6 with TRBJ1-6; possible D gene TRBD1, 5 bases. Germline-derived CDR1 and CDR2 are SGHDT and YYEEEE. V lost 0 bases to trimming and J lost 6 bases, with 10 bases between them. The CDR3 length is 15 residues. The CDR3 loop reads CASSLEGRANSPLHF. Written as DNA, the CDR3 is TGTGCCAGCAGCTTGGAGGGACGGGCTAATTCACCCCTCCACTTT. The full variable domain, completed using reference TRBV5-6 and TRBJ1-6, is DAGVTQSPTHLIKTRGQQVTLRCSPKSGHDTVSWYQQALGQGPQFIFQYYEEEERQRGNFPDRFSGHQFPNYSSELNVNALLLGDSALYLCASSLEGRANSPLHFGNGTRLTVT.

This chain connects TRBV4-1 to TRBJ2-2; 11 bases align to TRBD2. V was pared by 2 bases and J by 7 bases, with 6 bases of the junction left unmatched. The germline CDR1 and CDR2 sequences are MGHRA and YSYEKL. The CDR3 has 16 residues. CDR3 sequence reads: CASSQLAGGGGGELFF. The CDR3 DNA is TGCGCCAGCAGCCAACTAGCGGGAGGTGGTGGCGGGGAGCTGTTTTTT.

This clonotype appeared a few times. CDR3 sequence (DNA): TGTGCCAGCAGTTTATCCGGGGGCATATACGAGCAGTACTTC. Translation gives CASSLSGGIYEQYF. The chain uses TRBV28 and TRBJ2-7, with D perhaps matching TRBD1 or TRBD2 (6 bases each). The germline V and J ends were trimmed by 1 base and 4 bases, with 11 bases remaining between them. Germline values: CDR1 MDHEN, CDR2 SYDVKM. This CDR3 has 14 residues.

This clonotype was picked up a small number of times. The chain carries TRBV27 and TRBJ2-2, with a possible D match to TRBD2 (7 bases). Per the germline V gene, CDR1 is MNHEY and CDR2 is SMNVEV (reference sequence). Trimming took 10 bases from V and 7 from J, leaving 19 bases between them. The CDR3 length is 14 residues. The CDR3 DNA is TGTGCCACCAGACAAGGGGGAGGGATCGGGGAGCTGTTTTTT. The encoded protein is CATRQGGGIGELFF.

This clonotype was counted between two and nine times. The chain uses TRBV2 and TRBJ1-5; 11 positions match TRBD1. The junction had 2 bases not matched to a gene; V was cut back by 6 bases and J by 1 base. The CDR3 totals 15 residues. Per the germline V gene, CDR1 is SNHLY and CDR2 is FYNNEI. The DNA for the CDR3 is TGTGCCAGCAGGGGACAGGGGGTAAGCAATCAGCCCCAGCATTTT. It is translated as CASRGQGVSNQPQHF. Full variable domain (remainder filled in from reference TRBV2 and TRBJ1-5): EPEVTQTPSHQVTQMGQEVILRCVPISNHLYFYWYRQILGQKVEFLVSFYNNEISEKSEIFDDQFSVERPDGSNFTLKIRSTKLEDSAMYFCASRGQGVSNQPQHFGDGTRLSIL.

This clonotype has more than one count but fewer than ten. J is TRBJ1-1 and V is TRBV5-4, with 8 bases aligning to TRBD1. This CDR3 contains 14 residues. CDR1 and CDR2 (germline): SGHNT, YYREEE (reference sequence). The trim removed 4 bases at V and 3 bases at J, leaving 5 bases unmatched. CDR3 coding DNA: TGTGCCAGCAGCGCACAGGGGGGGGACACTGAAGCTTTCTTT. This gives the protein CASSAQGGDTEAFF.

This clonotype was counted only a few times. The chain's CDR3 is CASSVGAGPNNEQFF. The CDR3 bases are TGCGCCAGCAGTGTCGGGGCGGGGCCTAACAATGAGCAGTTCTTC. This chain joins TRBV4-3 and TRBJ2-1; D is perhaps TRBD2 (6 bases). Trimming shortened V by 6 bases and J by 5 bases, and 17 bases separated the two germline ends. This CDR3 comprises 15 residues. From germline, CDR1 is LGHNA and CDR2 YSLEER.

The chain couples TRBV20-1 to TRBJ2-7, with 11 bases identical to TRBD2. V was pared by 6 bases and J by 2 bases, with 6 bases of the junction left unmatched. The CDR3 sequence is 14 residues long. Germline CDR1 is DFQATT and CDR2 is SNEGSKA (reference sequence). Here the CDR3 DNA reads TGCAGTGCCCAAGGGACTAGCGGTACCTACGAGCAGTACTTC. The encoded protein is CSAQGTSGTYEQYF.

This chain uses TRBV6-1 with TRBJ2-7; 10 bases are shared with TRBD1. Germline CDR1 MNHNS, CDR2 SASEGT. This CDR3 is 15 amino acids long. Trimming cost V 3 bases and J 2 bases; bases outside gene matches: 4. The CDR3 sequence is CASSETGGQTYEQYF. The CDR3 nucleotides are TGTGCCAGCAGTGAGACAGGGGGCCAGACCTACGAGCAGTACTTC.

CDR3 sequence reads: CASSEWTGSLAFF. In nucleotides, the CDR3 is TGTGCCAGCAGTGAATGGACAGGGAGCCTGGCTTTCTTT. V and J are TRBV25-1 and TRBJ1-1; 8 positions match TRBD1. V was clipped by 1 base and J by 11 bases; unmatched bases: 6. Looked up from germline, CDR1 is MGHDK and CDR2 is SYGVNS. The CDR3 contains 13 residues.